This T cell receptor (beta chain) is drawn from a study of T cell responses to AZD1222 COVID-19 vaccine. Study conclusions and caveats: Nearly half of spike-specific TCRs reportedly target unmutated variant regions. Donors were mostly white British, more females; clonal diversity possibly underestimated.

Details on this clone: Its target is unknown.

Germline trimming cut 0 bases from V and 3 bases from J; bases unmatched to any gene: 5. The CDR3 spans 15 residues. From germline, CDR1 is SGDLS and CDR2 YYNGEE. Measured with immunoSEQ multiplex PCR; TCRdb has only the in-frame clones, and not every one. The sample lists 65,000 to 85,000 clones, about 80% occurring once. V and J are TRBV9 and TRBJ2-7; 8 bases align to TRBD1. Sequencing used peripheral blood, obtained 28 days after the second AZD1222 dose. This TCR came from an adult who received the AZD1222 COVID-19 vaccine. CDR3 sequence reads: CASSVAPDRVYEQYF. Here the CDR3 DNA reads TGTGCCAGCAGCGTAGCCCCGGACAGGGTCTACGAGCAGTACTTC. The variable domain in full, completed from reference TRBV9 and TRBJ2-7, reads DSGVTQTPKHLITATGQRVTLRCSPRSGDLSVYWYQQSLDQGLQFLIQYYNGEERAKGNILERFSAQQFPDLHSELNLSSLELGDSALYFCASSVAPDRVYEQYFGPGTRLTVT.